This T cell receptor (beta chain) came from a study of blood T cells in healthy people across ages. Each sample used at least 7 million PBMCs. This clonotype was detected only a few times. Antigen: not known. This CDR3 contains 16 residues. Germline assignment: CDR1 SGHRS and CDR2 YFSETQ. V lost 0 bases, J lost 4 bases, and 9 bases stayed unmatched. Next came a second PCR, run for about 7 to 11 cycles, which used a sample-barcoded 5' primer along with a J-beta primer mix. TCRdb processed the 5' RACE reads anew with MiXCR; each CDR3 protein has one entry. The sample lists some 800,000 distinct CDR3 sequences; under 55% were seen once. Notes on the study in general: Diversity of TCR beta correlated strongly with naive T cell percentage. Naive and antigen-experienced cells were not separated, limiting conclusive comparison.

Sequencing used blood. The chain carries TRBV5-1 and TRBJ2-5; 7 bases map to TRBD2. This TCR derives from a man aged 55-75 years in good health. CDR3 loop: CASSLDATGGGETQYF. In DNA, the CDR3 is TGCGCCAGCAGCTTGGATGCGACGGGGGGTGGAGAGACCCAGTACTTC.